This entry is about one T cell receptor (beta chain). TCRdb called the 5' RACE reads again in MiXCR, with one record for every CDR3 protein. The sample carries about 1,500 distinct CDR3 sequences, roughly 13% recorded once. Time point defined: sample taken at primary tumor resection. Researchers sequenced whole RNA taken from tumor, nontumor lung or frozen PBMC without sorting. This entry belongs to a study of spatial heterogeneity in lung cancer. Turning to the study itself: Compared with alpha-chain sequences, beta-chain sequences were consistently detected in greater numbers.

Germline V gene sequence: CDR1 DFQATT, CDR2 SNEGSKA (reference sequence). With 5 bases clipped from V and 10 bases from J, the junction kept 10 bases outside the gene matches. There are 12 residues in the CDR3. The TCR sequence derives from a male donor with early-stage non-small cell lung cancer. This sequence joins TRBV20-1 and TRBJ2-7; 8 bases line up with TRBD2. The sequenced sample was normal lung tissue next to the tumor, obtained at surgery. In nucleotides, the CDR3 is TGCAGTGCTTTAGAGCGGGAGTTGGAACAGTACTTC. It specifies CSALERELEQYF.